What follows are 29 T cell receptor beta chains derived from one specimen sequenced in a study of blood T cell repertoires in COVID-19. Libraries were prepared by immunoSEQ multiplex PCR; TCRdb keeps only in-frame clonotypes and omits some of them. The sample has some 40,000 clones, 75% to 90% seen once. The material sequenced was peripheral blood. Source of these receptors: a man in his 70s with acute or convalescent COVID-19.

Only one count was recorded for this clone. This chain uses TRBV10-3 with TRBJ2-2; 12 bases are shared with TRBD2. This CDR3 is 17 amino acids long. With V trimmed by 5 bases and J by 0 bases, 4 bases remained unmatched. Germline CDR1 reads ENHRY; CDR2 reads SYGVKD. CDR3 protein: CAISPGTSGSNTGELFF. The DNA of the CDR3 is TGTGCCATCAGTCCTGGGACTAGCGGGTCGAACACCGGGGAGCTGTTTTTT.

The chain is built from TRBV6-2 or TRBV6-3 and TRBJ2-1; 9 bases are shared with TRBD2. From germline, CDR1 is MNHEY and CDR2 SVGEGT. Trimming took 6 bases from V and 8 from J; bases not matched to a gene: 14. The CDR3 runs to 16 residues. This chain's CDR3 is CASRPSSGVIQDEQFF. CDR3 DNA sequence: TGTGCCAGCAGACCTTCTAGCGGGGTTATACAAGATGAGCAGTTCTTC.

This sequence joins TRBV5-6 and TRBJ2-3; D is uncertain. V lost 0 bases, J lost 4 bases, and 15 bases lay in between. In germline, CDR1 is SGHDT, CDR2 YYEEEE. The CDR3 runs 16 residues. CDR3 DNA sequence: TGTGCCAGCAGCTTGGCCCTCCTACCGGGTGCAGATACGCAGTATTTT. It codes for CASSLALLPGADTQYF.

The chain uses TRBV20-1 and TRBJ2-5; D remains ambiguous. Deletions cut 6 bases from V and 2 bases from J, with 4 bases between. CDR3 length equals 10 residues. CDR1 is DFQATT and CDR2 is SNEGSKA in the germline V gene (reference sequence). The chain's CDR3 is CSAMQETQYF. For the CDR3, the DNA is TGCAGTGCCATGCAAGAGACCCAGTACTTC.

This chain uses TRBV12-2 with TRBJ2-5; TRBD1, the D gene given by the table, was not confirmed from the DNA. TRBV12-2 is shown as a pseudogene. The CDR3 spans 15 residues. The CDR3 reads CASRGDRGRQETQYF. In nucleotides, the CDR3 is TGTGCAAGTCGCGGGGACAGGGGGAGGCAAGAGACCCAGTACTTC.

CDR3 nucleotide sequence: TGTGCCATCAGTAACAGCAATGAGCAGTTCTTC. Translation: CAISNSNEQFF. This chain joins TRBV10-3 and TRBJ2-1, with D unclear. The V end lost 5 bases, the J end lost 6 bases, and 5 bases lay between the germline ends. Germline V gives CDR1 ENHRY, CDR2 SYGVKD. The CDR3 is 11 amino acids.

This clone has at least ten counts. The rearrangement links TRBV4-2 to TRBJ1-2, with TRBD1 matching 9 bases. Germline V CDR1 and CDR2: LGHNA, YNFKEQ. The CDR3 is made up of 15 amino acids. Trimming removed 5 bases from V and 4 bases from J; junction bases left unmatched: 8. The chain's CDR3 is CASSSRTGEGYGYTF. DNA of the CDR3: TGTGCCAGCAGCTCCCGGACAGGGGAGGGCTATGGCTACACCTTC.

Written as DNA, the CDR3 is TGCGCCAGCAGCCAATCAGGGTCCAACTATGGCTACACCTTC. Residues: CASSQSGSNYGYTF. V is TRBV4-3 and J is TRBJ1-2, with D perhaps TRBD1 (5 bases). Trimming pared 2 bases from V and 2 bases from J, leaving 9 bases between. Per germline, CDR1 LGHNA and CDR2 YSLEER. The CDR3 contains 14 residues.

This chain joins TRBV7-2 and TRBJ1-3; D is possibly TRBD1 (6 bases). Trimming removed 5 bases at V and 1 base at J, with 9 bases between. The CDR3 is 14 amino acids. From germline, CDR1 is SGHTA and CDR2 FQGNSA. This CDR3 reads CASSEQGSGNTIYF. As DNA, the CDR3 is TGTGCCAGCAGCGAACAGGGTTCTGGAAACACCATATATTTT.

J is TRBJ1-1 and V is TRBV28, with D possibly being TRBD1 (6 bases). Trimming took 7 bases from V and 5 from J, leaving 17 bases between them. The CDR3 runs 14 residues. Looked up from germline, CDR1 is MDHEN and CDR2 is SYDVKM. CDR3 amino acids: CASMSGQRATEAFF. Written as DNA, the CDR3 is TGTGCCAGCATGTCCGGACAGAGAGCGACTGAAGCTTTCTTT.

This chain uses TRBV28 with TRBJ1-4; the match to TRBD1 covers 10 bases. The CDR3 runs 17 residues. V shed 3 bases, J shed 11 bases, and the junction held 15 bases outside the gene matches. CDR1 is MDHEN and CDR2 is SYDVKM in the germline V gene. The CDR3 region is CASSFPRVGTGDMKLFF. DNA of the CDR3: TGTGCCAGCAGTTTCCCCAGAGTCGGGACAGGGGATATGAAACTGTTTTTT. Complete variable domain (other parts from reference TRBV28 and TRBJ1-4): DVKVTQSSRYLVKRTGEKVFLECVQDMDHENMFWYRQDPGLGLRLIYFSYDVKMKEKGDIPEGYSVSREKKERFSLILESASTNQTSMYLCASSFPRVGTGDMKLFFGSGTQLSVL.

Turning to this clone: A read error may produce the germline difference seen at one junction end. The gene calls are TRBV3-1 (or the pseudogene TRBV3-2) and TRBJ2-4; D perhaps matches TRBD1 (6 bases). Germline-derived CDR1 and CDR2 are LGHDT and YNNKEL (reference sequence). This CDR3 comprises 14 residues. The CDR3 sequence: CASSQDWGQAVPHF. The CDR3 DNA reads TGTGCCAGCAGCCAAGACTGGGGACAAGCTGTCCCGCACTTC.

The chain has TRBV28 and TRBJ1-2, with 9 bases lining up with TRBD1. Trimming removed 6 bases from V and 6 bases from J; junction bases left unmatched: 8. The CDR3 consists of 14 residues. Per the germline V gene, CDR1 is MDHEN and CDR2 is SYDVKM. CDR3 sequence: CASSYRGRLDGYTF. CDR3 DNA sequence: TGTGCCAGCAGCTACAGGGGGCGATTAGATGGCTACACCTTC.

The genes are TRBV20-1 and TRBJ2-5; D might be TRBD2 (6 bases). Germline V gene lookup returns CDR1 DFQATT and CDR2 SNEGSKA (reference sequence). This CDR3 has 17 residues. Trimming took 3 bases from V and 0 from J, leaving 20 bases between them. DNA for the CDR3: TGCAGTGCTAGTCCCGGACAACTAGCAGATTACCAAGAGACCCAGTACTTC. Residues: CSASPGQLADYQETQYF.

The chain couples TRBV6-2 or TRBV6-3 to TRBJ2-7; D is unclear. The V gene lost 1 base and the J gene lost 2 bases, with 9 bases spanning the gap. The CDR3 runs to 14 residues. Germline CDR1 and CDR2: MNHEY and SVGEGT. CDR3 in amino acids: CASSYYGGTYEQYF. Here the CDR3 DNA reads TGTGCCAGCAGTTACTACGGCGGTACCTACGAGCAGTACTTC.

The chain links TRBV28 to TRBJ2-5; the D gene is possibly TRBD2 (6 bases). V shed 6 bases and J shed 2 bases, with 13 bases lying between them. Looked up from germline, CDR1 is MDHEN and CDR2 is SYDVKM. CDR3 length equals 14 residues. In DNA form, the CDR3 reads TGTGCCAGCAGCCCCGGGGGTGCGCAAGAGACCCAGTACTTC. Translated: CASSPGGAQETQYF.

The V gene is TRBV19, the J gene TRBJ1-4; D is ambiguous. Germline V lookup: CDR1 LNHDA, CDR2 SQIVND (reference sequence). The length of the CDR3 is 13 residues. Trimming removed 11 bases at V and 4 bases at J, with 14 bases between. This CDR3 reads CAVGGSVNEKLFF. CDR3 DNA: TGTGCCGTAGGAGGGTCCGTTAATGAAAAACTGTTTTTT.

The chain has TRBV7-2 and TRBJ2-7; 7 positions agree with TRBD2. The CDR3 runs to 16 residues. Unmatched junction bases numbered 13, after V lost 5 bases and J lost 3 bases. Germline loops: CDR1 SGHTA, CDR2 FQGNSA. This CDR3 is CASSRRGGSLGYEQYF. CDR3 sequence (DNA): TGTGCCAGCAGCCGGAGAGGCGGGAGCCTAGGCTACGAGCAGTACTTC.

The V and J genes are TRBV25-1 and TRBJ2-1, with D possibly being TRBD1 (6 bases). The CDR3 sequence is 14 residues long. The V end was cut by 2 bases, the J end by 8 bases, with 13 bases between. The germline CDR1 and CDR2 sequences are MGHDK and SYGVNS. CDR3 DNA: TGTGCCAGCAGTGAACCATTCAGGGGTGATGAGCAGTTCTTC. As protein: CASSEPFRGDEQFF. The entire variable domain, with the rest obtained from reference TRBV25-1 and TRBJ2-1, is as follows: EADIYQTPRYLVIGTGKKITLECSQTMGHDKMYWYQQDPGMELHLIHYSYGVNSTEKGDLSSESTVSRIRTEHFPLTLESARPSHTSQYLCASSEPFRGDEQFFGPGTRLTVL.

The gene calls are TRBV18 and TRBJ2-1; TRBD2 matches at 7 bases. Germline values: CDR1 KGHSH, CDR2 LQKENI. V dropped 5 bases and J dropped 7; count of bases not matched to a gene: 11. The CDR3 length is 15 residues. CDR3 sequence (DNA): TGTGCCAGCTCATCAACCCCGTGGGGGGGTAATGAGCAGTTCTTC. The encoded protein is CASSSTPWGGNEQFF.

This clone was seen only once. The chain uses TRBV6-5 and TRBJ2-3, with D tentatively TRBD2 (6 bases). Looked up from germline, CDR1 is MNHEY and CDR2 is SVGAGI. V gave up 6 bases and J gave up 8 bases, with 18 bases separating them. The CDR3 totals 14 residues. As DNA, the CDR3 is TGTGCCAGCAGCCTAGGGTACGGGAGCGGTACGCAGTATTTT. It is translated as CASSLGYGSGTQYF.

The V gene is TRBV4-3, the J gene TRBJ1-1; weak D call: TRBD1 (5 bases). There are 16 residues in the CDR3. From germline, CDR1 is LGHNA and CDR2 YSLEER. V was pared by 0 bases and J by 1 base, with 12 bases between. The CDR3 loop reads CASSQDQRGWNTEAFF. CDR3 nucleotide sequence: TGCGCCAGCAGCCAAGATCAGCGGGGGTGGAACACTGAAGCTTTCTTT.

The V and J genes are TRBV5-6 and TRBJ2-7, with TRBD1 identical over 8 bases. V gave up 5 bases and J gave up 2 bases; unmatched junction bases: 6. The CDR3 spans 14 residues. Germline CDR1 SGHDT, CDR2 YYEEEE. The CDR3 sequence is CASRPGTGTYEQYF. The CDR3 DNA reads TGTGCCAGCAGGCCCGGGACAGGAACCTACGAGCAGTACTTC.

The V and J genes are TRBV18 and TRBJ1-2; 7 bases are shared with TRBD1. The V segment lost 6 bases and the J segment 2 bases; nucleotides outside the gene matches: 0. The CDR3 covers 12 residues. CDR1 and CDR2 (germline): KGHSH, LQKENI. The CDR3 loop reads CASSGQNYGYTF. The CDR3 nucleotides read TGTGCCAGCTCGGGACAGAACTATGGCTACACCTTC.

The chain recombines TRBV10-3 with TRBJ2-1; 7 bases align to TRBD1. The junction had 7 bases not matched to a gene; V was cut back by 1 base and J by 7 bases. The CDR3 runs to 15 residues. The germline V gene has CDR1 ENHRY and CDR2 SYGVKD. CDR3 DNA sequence: TGTGCCATCAGTGAGTACAGGGACAGCAGTAATGAGCAGTTCTTC. Its translation is CAISEYRDSSNEQFF.

This clone has just one count. J is TRBJ2-2 and V is TRBV7-3; no firm D call. Deletions cut 5 bases from V and 6 bases from J, with 7 bases between. This CDR3 region has 12 residues. Germline V gives CDR1 SGHTA, CDR2 FQGTGA. Here the CDR3 DNA reads TGTGCCAGCAGCCCCTCCCCCGGGGAGCTGTTTTTT. This translates into CASSPSPGELFF.

CDR3 protein: CASSFSSAARDHGNNSPLHF. CDR3 DNA sequence: TGTGCCAGCAGTTTTAGTTCGGCGGCGCGGGACCATGGAAATAATTCACCCCTCCACTTT. J is TRBJ1-6 and V is TRBV27, with D perhaps matching TRBD1 (5 bases). Deletions cut 3 bases from V and 5 bases from J, with 26 bases between. CDR1 is MNHEY, CDR2 SMNVEV, per germline (reference sequence). The CDR3 loop spans 20 amino acids.

V is TRBV6-2 or TRBV6-3 and J is TRBJ2-1, with TRBD2 matching 8 bases. Per germline, CDR1 MNHEY and CDR2 SVGEGT. The CDR3 consists of 16 residues. Trimming cost V 2 bases and J 4 bases; bases outside gene matches: 7. CDR3 amino acids: CASSYSSGTGYNEQFF. DNA of the CDR3: TGTGCCAGCAGTTACAGTAGCGGGACGGGGTACAATGAGCAGTTCTTC.

The chain recombines TRBV9 with TRBJ2-7; no firm D call. The germline V gene encodes CDR1 SGDLS and CDR2 YYNGEE. Trimming left V 1 base short and J 3 bases short, with 8 bases between. The CDR3 has 13 residues. For the CDR3, the DNA is TGTGCCAGCAGCGTATCGGAGCACTACGAGCAGTACTTC. Translation gives CASSVSEHYEQYF.